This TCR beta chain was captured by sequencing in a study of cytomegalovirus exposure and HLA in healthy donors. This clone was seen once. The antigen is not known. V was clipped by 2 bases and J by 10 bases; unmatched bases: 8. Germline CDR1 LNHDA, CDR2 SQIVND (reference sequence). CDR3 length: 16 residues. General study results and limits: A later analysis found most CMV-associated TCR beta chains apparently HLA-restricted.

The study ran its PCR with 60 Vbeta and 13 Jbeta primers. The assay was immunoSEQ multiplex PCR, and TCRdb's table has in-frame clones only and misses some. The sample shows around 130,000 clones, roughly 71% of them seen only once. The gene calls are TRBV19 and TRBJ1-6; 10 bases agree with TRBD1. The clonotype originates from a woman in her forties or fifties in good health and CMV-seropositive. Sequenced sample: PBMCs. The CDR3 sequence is CASSIRTGGVKSPLHF. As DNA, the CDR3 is TGTGCCAGTAGTATAAGGACAGGGGGAGTAAAATCACCCCTCCACTTT.